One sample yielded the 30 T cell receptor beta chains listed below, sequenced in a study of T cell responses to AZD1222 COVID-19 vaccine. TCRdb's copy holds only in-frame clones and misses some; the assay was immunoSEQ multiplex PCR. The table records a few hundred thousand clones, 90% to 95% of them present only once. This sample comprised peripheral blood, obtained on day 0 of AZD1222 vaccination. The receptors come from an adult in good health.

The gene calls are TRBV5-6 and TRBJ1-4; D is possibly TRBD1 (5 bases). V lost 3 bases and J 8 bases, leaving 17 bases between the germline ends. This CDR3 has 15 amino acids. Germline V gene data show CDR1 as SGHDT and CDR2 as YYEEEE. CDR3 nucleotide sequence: TGTGCCAGCAGCTCTTGGGGGGGACTTGGCGAAAAACTGTTTTTT. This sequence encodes CASSSWGGLGEKLFF.

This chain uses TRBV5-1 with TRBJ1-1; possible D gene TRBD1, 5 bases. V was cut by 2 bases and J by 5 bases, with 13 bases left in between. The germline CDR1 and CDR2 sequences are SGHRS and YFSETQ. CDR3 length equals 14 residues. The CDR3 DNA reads TGCGCCAGCAGCTTAGGGGCGATAAGGACTGAAGCTTTCTTT. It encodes CASSLGAIRTEAFF.

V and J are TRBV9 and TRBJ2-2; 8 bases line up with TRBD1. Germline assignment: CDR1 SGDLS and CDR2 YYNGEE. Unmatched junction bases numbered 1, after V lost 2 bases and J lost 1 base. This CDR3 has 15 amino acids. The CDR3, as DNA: TGTGCCAGCAGCGTCGGACAGGGGAACACCGGGGAGCTGTTTTTT. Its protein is CASSVGQGNTGELFF.

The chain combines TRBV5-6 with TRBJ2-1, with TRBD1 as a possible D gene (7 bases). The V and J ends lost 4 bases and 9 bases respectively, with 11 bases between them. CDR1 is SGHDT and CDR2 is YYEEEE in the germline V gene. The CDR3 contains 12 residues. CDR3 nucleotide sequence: TGTGCCAGCAGCCTGCAGGGGGGTGAGCAGTTCTTC. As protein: CASSLQGGEQFF.

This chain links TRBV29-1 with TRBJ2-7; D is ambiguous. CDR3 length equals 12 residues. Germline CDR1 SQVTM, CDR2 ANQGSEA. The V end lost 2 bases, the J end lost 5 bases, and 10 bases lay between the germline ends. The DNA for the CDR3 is TGCAGCGTTGAAATCCACGGGCACGAGCAGTACTTC. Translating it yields CSVEIHGHEQYF.

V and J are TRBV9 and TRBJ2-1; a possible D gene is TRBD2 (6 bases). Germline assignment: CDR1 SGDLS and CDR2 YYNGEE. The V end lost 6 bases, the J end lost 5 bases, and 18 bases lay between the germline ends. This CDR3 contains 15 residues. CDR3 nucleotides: TGTGCCAGCAACGGGGGAGTCACGGTGGACAATGAGCAGTTCTTC. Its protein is CASNGGVTVDNEQFF.

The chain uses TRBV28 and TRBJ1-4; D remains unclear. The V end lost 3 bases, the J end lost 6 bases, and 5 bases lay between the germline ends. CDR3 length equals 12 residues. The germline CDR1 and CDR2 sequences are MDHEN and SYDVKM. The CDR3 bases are TGTGCCAGCAGTTTCCCTTATGAAAAACTGTTTTTT. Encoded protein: CASSFPYEKLFF.

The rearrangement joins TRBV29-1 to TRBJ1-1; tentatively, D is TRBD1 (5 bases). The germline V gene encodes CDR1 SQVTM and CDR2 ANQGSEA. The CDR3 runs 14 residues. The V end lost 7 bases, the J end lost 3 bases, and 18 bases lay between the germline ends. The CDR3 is CSALGEGQYTEAFF. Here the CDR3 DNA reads TGCAGCGCCCTGGGGGAGGGGCAGTACACTGAAGCTTTCTTT.

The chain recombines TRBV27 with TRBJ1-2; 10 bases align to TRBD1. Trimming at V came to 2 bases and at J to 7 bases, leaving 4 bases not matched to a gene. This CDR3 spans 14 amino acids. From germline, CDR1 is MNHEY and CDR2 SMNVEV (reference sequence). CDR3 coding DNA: TGTGCCAGCAGTTTACGGGACAGGGGAACTGGCTACACCTTC. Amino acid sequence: CASSLRDRGTGYTF.

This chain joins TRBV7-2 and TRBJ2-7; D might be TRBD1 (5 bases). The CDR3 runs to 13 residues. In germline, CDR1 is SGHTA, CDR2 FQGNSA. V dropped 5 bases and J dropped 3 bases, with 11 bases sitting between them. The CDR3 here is CASSPQGLYEQYF. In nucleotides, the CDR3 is TGTGCCAGCAGCCCTCAGGGCCTCTACGAGCAGTACTTC.

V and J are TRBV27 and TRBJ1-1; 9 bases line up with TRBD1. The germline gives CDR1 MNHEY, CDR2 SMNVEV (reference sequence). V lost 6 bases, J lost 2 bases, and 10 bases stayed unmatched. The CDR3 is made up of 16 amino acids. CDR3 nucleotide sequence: TGTGCCAGCAGCCTGGACAGGGGAAGCCTAAACACTGAAGCTTTCTTT. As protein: CASSLDRGSLNTEAFF.

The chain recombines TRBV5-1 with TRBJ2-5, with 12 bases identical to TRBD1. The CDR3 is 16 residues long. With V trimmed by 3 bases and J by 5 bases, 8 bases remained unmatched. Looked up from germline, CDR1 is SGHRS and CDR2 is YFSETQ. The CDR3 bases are TGCGCCAGCAGCTGGGGGGACAGGGGGCGCGGTGAGACCCAGTACTTC. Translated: CASSWGDRGRGETQYF.

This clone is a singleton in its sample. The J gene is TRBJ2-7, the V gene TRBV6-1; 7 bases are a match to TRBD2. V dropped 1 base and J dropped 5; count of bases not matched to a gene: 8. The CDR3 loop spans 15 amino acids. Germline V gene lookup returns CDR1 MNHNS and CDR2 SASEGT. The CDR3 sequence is CASSEGGEGPHEQYF. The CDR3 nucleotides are TGTGCCAGCAGTGAAGGGGGGGAGGGCCCCCACGAGCAGTACTTC.

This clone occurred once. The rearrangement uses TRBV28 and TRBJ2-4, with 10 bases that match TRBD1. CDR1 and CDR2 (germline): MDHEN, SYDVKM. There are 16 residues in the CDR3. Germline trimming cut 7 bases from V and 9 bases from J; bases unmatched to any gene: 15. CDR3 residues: CASTPDRGRERVIQYF. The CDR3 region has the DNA TGTGCCAGCACCCCGGACAGGGGGAGAGAGCGTGTCATTCAGTACTTC.

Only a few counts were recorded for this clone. CDR3 sequence reads: CASSSDRYEQYF. The CDR3 region has the DNA TGTGCCAGCAGCTCGGACCGATACGAGCAGTACTTC. This rearrangement joins TRBV2 to TRBJ2-7; no clear D. Germline loops: CDR1 SNHLY, CDR2 FYNNEI. V was clipped by 6 bases and J by 4 bases, with 10 bases between them. The length of the CDR3 is 12 residues.

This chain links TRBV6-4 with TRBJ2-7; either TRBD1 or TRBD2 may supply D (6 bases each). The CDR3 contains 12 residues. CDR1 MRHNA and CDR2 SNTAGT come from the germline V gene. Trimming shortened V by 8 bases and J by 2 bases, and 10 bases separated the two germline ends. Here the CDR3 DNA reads TGTGCCAGCGGGGGGCGCACCTACGAGCAGTACTTC. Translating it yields CASGGRTYEQYF.

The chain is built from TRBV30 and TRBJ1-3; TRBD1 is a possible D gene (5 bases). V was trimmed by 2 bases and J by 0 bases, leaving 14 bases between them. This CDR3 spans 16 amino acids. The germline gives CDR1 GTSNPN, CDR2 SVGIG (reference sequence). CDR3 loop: CAWSWAGRLSGNTIYF. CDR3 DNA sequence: TGTGCCTGGAGTTGGGCAGGGCGGCTCTCTGGAAACACCATATATTTT.

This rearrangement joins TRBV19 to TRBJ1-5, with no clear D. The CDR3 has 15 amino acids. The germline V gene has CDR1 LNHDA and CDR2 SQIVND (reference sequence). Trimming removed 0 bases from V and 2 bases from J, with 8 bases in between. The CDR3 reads CASSIETGGNQPQHF. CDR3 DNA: TGTGCCAGTAGTATAGAGACTGGGGGCAATCAGCCCCAGCATTTT.

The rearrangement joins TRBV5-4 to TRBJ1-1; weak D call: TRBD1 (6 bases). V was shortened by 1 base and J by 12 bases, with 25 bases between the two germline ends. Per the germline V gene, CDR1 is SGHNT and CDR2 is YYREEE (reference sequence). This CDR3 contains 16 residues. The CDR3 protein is CASSLIGGRSLRGTFF. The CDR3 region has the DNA TGTGCCAGCAGCTTGATAGGGGGACGTAGCTTGCGAGGGACTTTCTTT.

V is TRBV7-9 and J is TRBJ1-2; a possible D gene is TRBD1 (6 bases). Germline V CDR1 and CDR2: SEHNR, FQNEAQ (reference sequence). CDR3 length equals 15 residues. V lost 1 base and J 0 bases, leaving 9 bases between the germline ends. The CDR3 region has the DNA TGTGCCAGCAGCTTAGGAGGGGGAGCTAACTATGGCTACACCTTC. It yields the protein CASSLGGGANYGYTF.

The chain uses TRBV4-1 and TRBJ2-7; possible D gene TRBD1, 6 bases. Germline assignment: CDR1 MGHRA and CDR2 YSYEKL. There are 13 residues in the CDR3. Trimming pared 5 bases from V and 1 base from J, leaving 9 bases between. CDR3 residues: CASSNTGSYEQYF. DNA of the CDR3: TGCGCCAGCAGCAACACAGGGTCCTACGAGCAGTACTTC.

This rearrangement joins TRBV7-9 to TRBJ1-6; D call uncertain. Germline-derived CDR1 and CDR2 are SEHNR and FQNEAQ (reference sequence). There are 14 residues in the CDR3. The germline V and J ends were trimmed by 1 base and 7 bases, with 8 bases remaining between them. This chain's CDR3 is CASSLGMANSPLHF. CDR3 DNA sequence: TGTGCCAGCAGCTTAGGAATGGCCAATTCACCCCTCCACTTT.

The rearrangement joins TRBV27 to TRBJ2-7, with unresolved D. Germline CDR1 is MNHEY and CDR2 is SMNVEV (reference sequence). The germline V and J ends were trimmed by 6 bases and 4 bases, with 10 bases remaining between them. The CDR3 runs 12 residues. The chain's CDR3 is CASRSSGYEQYF. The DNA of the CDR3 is TGTGCCAGCAGATCCTCGGGTTACGAGCAGTACTTC.

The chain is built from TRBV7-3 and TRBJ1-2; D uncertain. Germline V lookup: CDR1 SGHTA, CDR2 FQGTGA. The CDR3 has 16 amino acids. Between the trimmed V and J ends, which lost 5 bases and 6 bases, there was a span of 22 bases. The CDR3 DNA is TGTGCCAGCAGCCCACGAGAGCCGACTAGCCGGGATGGCTACACCTTC. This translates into CASSPREPTSRDGYTF.

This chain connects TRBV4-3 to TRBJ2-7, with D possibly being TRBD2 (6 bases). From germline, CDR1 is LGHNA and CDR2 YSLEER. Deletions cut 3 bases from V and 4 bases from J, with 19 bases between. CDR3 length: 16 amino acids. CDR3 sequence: CASSHGLVGGGYEQYF. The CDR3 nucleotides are TGCGCCAGCAGCCACGGATTAGTGGGGGGAGGTTACGAGCAGTACTTC.

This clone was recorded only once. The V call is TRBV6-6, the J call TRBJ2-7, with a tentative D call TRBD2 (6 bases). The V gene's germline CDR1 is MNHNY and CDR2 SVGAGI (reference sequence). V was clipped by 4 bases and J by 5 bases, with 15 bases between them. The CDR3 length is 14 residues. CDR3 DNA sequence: TGTGCCAGCAGTTCGGATTGGGCGGGGAACGAGCAGTACTTC. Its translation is CASSSDWAGNEQYF.

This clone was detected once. The CDR3 reads CASSGDPSTDTQYF. The DNA for the CDR3 is TGTGCCAGCAGCGGGGACCCAAGCACAGATACGCAGTATTTT. The rearrangement uses TRBV6-4 and TRBJ2-3; D may be TRBD1 or TRBD2 (5 bases each). The CDR3 spans 14 residues. Deletions cut 6 bases from V and 0 bases from J, with 10 bases between. CDR1 MRHNA and CDR2 SNTAGT come from the germline V gene.

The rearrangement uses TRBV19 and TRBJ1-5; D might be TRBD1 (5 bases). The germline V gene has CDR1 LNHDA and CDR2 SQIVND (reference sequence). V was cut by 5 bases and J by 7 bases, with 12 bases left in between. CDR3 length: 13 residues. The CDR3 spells CASSSGGAQPQHF. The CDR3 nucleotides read TGTGCCAGTAGTTCGGGGGGAGCACAGCCCCAGCATTTT.

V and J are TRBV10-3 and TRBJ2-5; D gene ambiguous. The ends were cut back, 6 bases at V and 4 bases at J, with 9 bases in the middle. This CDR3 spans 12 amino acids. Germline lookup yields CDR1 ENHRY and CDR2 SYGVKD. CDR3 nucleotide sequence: TGTGCCATCAGCCCGTATGGAGAGACCCAGTACTTC. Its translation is CAISPYGETQYF.

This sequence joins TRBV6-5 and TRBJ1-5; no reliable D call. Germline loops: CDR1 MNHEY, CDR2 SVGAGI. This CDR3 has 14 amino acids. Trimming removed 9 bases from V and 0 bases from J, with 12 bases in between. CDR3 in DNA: TGTGCCAGTCGTCCGGGCGTTAGCAATCAGCCCCAGCATTTT. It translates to CASRPGVSNQPQHF.